A single sample gave rise to the 29 T cell receptor beta chains below, sequenced in a study of blood T cell repertoires in COVID-19. Here immunoSEQ multiplex PCR was the method, and the copy in TCRdb shows in-frame clones only, minus some. The table shows fewer than 350,000 clones, with roughly 85% occurring only once. Sample: PBMCs or T cells enriched from blood (not recorded which). The receptors here all came from a young man who had recovered from COVID-19.

The J gene is TRBJ1-1, the V gene TRBV5-1; possibly TRBD1 for D (6 bases). Germline lookup yields CDR1 SGHRS and CDR2 YFSETQ. CDR3 length: 13 amino acids. V was trimmed by 6 bases and J by 1 base, leaving 10 bases between them. CDR3 in DNA: TGCGCCAGCACCGGGACAAGGAACACTGAAGCTTTCTTT. Translated, it gives CASTGTRNTEAFF.

This chain uses TRBV6-4 with TRBJ2-1, with 8 bases matching TRBD2. The germline gives CDR1 MRHNA, CDR2 SNTAGT. V lost 0 bases and J lost 9; bases outside the gene matches: 4. The CDR3 length is 14 residues. Written as DNA, the CDR3 is TGTGCCAGCAGTGACTCCCTAGCGGGCAGTGAGCAGTTCTTC. The encoded protein is CASSDSLAGSEQFF.

CDR3: CASSPEPGALDQPQHF. The CDR3, as DNA: TGCGCCAGCAGCCCCGAGCCAGGGGCCCTAGATCAGCCCCAGCATTTT. This chain links TRBV5-1 with TRBJ1-5, with a tentative D call TRBD1 (6 bases). Trimming took 4 bases from V and 5 from J, leaving 19 bases between them. This CDR3 region has 16 residues. Germline V gene sequence: CDR1 SGHRS, CDR2 YFSETQ.

The chain couples TRBV19 to TRBJ1-2; tentatively, D is TRBD1 (5 bases). The CDR3 has 13 residues. Germline V gene sequence: CDR1 LNHDA, CDR2 SQIVND (reference sequence). Trimming left V 5 bases short and J 2 bases short, with 9 bases between. The CDR3 spells CASSADRNYGYTF. In DNA, the CDR3 is TGTGCCAGTAGTGCAGACAGAAACTATGGCTACACCTTC. Filled out from reference TRBV19 and TRBJ1-2, the complete variable domain reads DGGITQSPKYLFRKEGQNVTLSCEQNLNHDAMYWYRQDPGQGLRLIYYSQIVNDFQKGDIAEGYSVSREKKESFPLTVTSAQKNPTAFYLCASSADRNYGYTFGSGTRLTVV.

This clone was found a few times. V and J are TRBV3-1 (or the pseudogene TRBV3-2) and TRBJ2-3, with 8 positions matching TRBD2. This CDR3 has 20 amino acids. V was pared by 5 bases and J by 2 bases, with 21 bases of the junction left unmatched. Germline assignment: CDR1 LGHDT and CDR2 YNNKEL (reference sequence). CDR3 amino acids: CASSGLSSYGGARNTDTQYF. In DNA form, the CDR3 reads TGTGCCAGCAGCGGTTTATCTTCTTACGGGGGGGCTAGGAACACAGATACGCAGTATTTT.

This chain joins TRBV30 and TRBJ2-5; 8 nucleotides line up with TRBD1. Germline V gives CDR1 GTSNPN, CDR2 SVGIG (reference sequence). The CDR3 extends over 12 amino acids. Germline trimming cut 7 bases from V and 4 bases from J; bases unmatched to any gene: 5. The CDR3 sequence is CASSTGGETQYF. The CDR3 DNA is TGTGCCTCGTCCACAGGGGGAGAGACCCAGTACTTC.

V and J are TRBV6-5 and TRBJ1-5; no clear D. The V gene's germline CDR1 is MNHEY and CDR2 SVGAGI. V lost 6 bases to trimming and J lost 4 bases, with 10 bases between them. This CDR3 has 13 amino acids. The CDR3 sequence: CASRSGLNQPQHF. CDR3 nucleotides: TGTGCCAGCAGATCCGGACTGAATCAGCCCCAGCATTTT.

V usage is TRBV19 and J usage is TRBJ1-2, with a possible D match to TRBD1 (5 bases). The CDR3 is 15 amino acids. Germline V gene sequence: CDR1 LNHDA, CDR2 SQIVND (reference sequence). The ends were cut back, 3 bases at V and 1 base at J, with 12 bases in the middle. CDR3 coding DNA: TGTGCCAGTAGTATGGTACAGGAGGGTAACTATGGCTACACCTTC. Translated: CASSMVQEGNYGYTF.

The V gene is TRBV11-2, the J gene TRBJ1-4; TRBD1 is a possible D gene (5 bases). Germline values: CDR1 SGHAT, CDR2 FQNNGV. The CDR3 length is 14 residues. Trimming shortened V by 1 base and J by 5 bases, and 8 bases separated the two germline ends. The CDR3 nucleotides are TGTGCCAGCAGCTTAGGACGGGGGAATGAAAAACTGTTTTTT. This sequence encodes CASSLGRGNEKLFF.

The chain links TRBV11-2 to TRBJ2-3, with 7 bases aligning to TRBD1. The CDR3 is 15 residues long. Looked up from germline, CDR1 is SGHAT and CDR2 is FQNNGV. Losses at the gene ends were 2 bases for V and 2 bases for J; bases not matched to a gene: 4. CDR3 coding DNA: TGTGCCAGCAGCTTACAACAGGGGCTCACAGATACGCAGTATTTT. Translating it yields CASSLQQGLTDTQYF.

The CDR3 spells CAWSVLRGANYGYTF. In nucleotides, the CDR3 is TGTGCCTGGAGTGTTCTCCGCGGAGCTAACTATGGCTACACCTTC. The V gene is TRBV30, the J gene TRBJ1-2; unclear D gene. Per the germline V gene, CDR1 is GTSNPN and CDR2 is SVGIG (reference sequence). V was clipped by 0 bases and J by 0 bases, with 11 bases between them. This CDR3 has 15 amino acids.

The chain carries TRBV15 and TRBJ1-1; TRBD1 agrees at 7 bases. The CDR3 spans 18 residues. Losses at the gene ends were 5 bases for V and 4 bases for J; bases not matched to a gene: 19. Germline loops: CDR1 LNHNV, CDR2 YYDKDF (reference sequence). CDR3 loop: CATSAHSTGVLFITEAFF. The CDR3 DNA sequence: TGTGCCACCAGCGCCCACAGCACAGGGGTACTTTTTATCACTGAAGCTTTCTTT. Supplemented by reference TRBV15 and TRBJ1-1, the full variable domain reads DAMVIQNPRYQVTQFGKPVTLSCSQTLNHNVMYWYQQKSSQAPKLLFHYYDKDFNNEADTPDNFQSRRPNTSFCFLDIRSPGLGDTAMYLCATSAHSTGVLFITEAFFGQGTRLTVV.

J is TRBJ1-1 and V is TRBV20-1, with a tentative D call TRBD1 (6 bases). Germline loops: CDR1 DFQATT, CDR2 SNEGSKA (reference sequence). CDR3 size: 15 residues. V lost 3 bases to trimming and J lost 8 bases, with 22 bases between them. CDR3 DNA: TGCAGTGCTAGTAAGGTCGGGACACTTCGGATGGAAGCTTTCTTT. Its translation is CSASKVGTLRMEAFF.

A single count supports this clone. The chain recombines TRBV10-3 with TRBJ1-4; 9 bases are a match to TRBD1. The CDR3 runs to 16 residues. After removal of 0 bases from V and 7 bases from J, the junction contained 6 bases not matched to a gene. From germline, CDR1 is ENHRY and CDR2 SYGVKD. The CDR3 DNA follows: TGTGCCATCAGTGAGTCGAAGGGGACAGGGCTTGAAAAACTGTTTTTT. Amino acids: CAISESKGTGLEKLFF.

The chain has TRBV18 and TRBJ1-5, with TRBD1 identical over 10 bases. The germline gives CDR1 KGHSH, CDR2 LQKENI. The CDR3 length is 15 residues. V was clipped by 5 bases and J by 6 bases; unmatched bases: 7. The CDR3 nucleotides read TGTGCCAGCTCAGCGCCCGGGACAGGGGTTCAGCCCCAGCATTTT. Translation: CASSAPGTGVQPQHF. Supplemented by reference TRBV18 and TRBJ1-5, the full variable domain reads NAGVMQNPRHLVRRRGQEARLRCSPMKGHSHVYWYRQLPEEGLKFMVYLQKENIIDESGMPKERFSAEFPKEGPSILRIQQVVRGDSAAYFCASSAPGTGVQPQHFGDGTRLSIL.

V and J are TRBV19 and TRBJ2-1, with TRBD2 matching 8 bases. Germline CDR1 and CDR2: LNHDA and SQIVND (reference sequence). The CDR3 totals 13 residues. V lost 10 bases to trimming and J lost 0 bases; unmatched junction nucleotides: 2. The CDR3 region is CATGLVSYNEQFF. As DNA, the CDR3 is TGTGCCACGGGACTAGTCTCCTACAATGAGCAGTTCTTC.

The chain combines TRBV29-1 with TRBJ2-5, with 10 bases lining up with TRBD1. Germline lookup yields CDR1 SQVTM and CDR2 ANQGSEA. V was clipped by 5 bases and J by 4 bases; unmatched bases: 1. The CDR3 totals 12 residues. The CDR3 region has the DNA TGCAGCGTTTGGGACAGGGGAGAGACCCAGTACTTC. Residues: CSVWDRGETQYF.

This sequence joins TRBV27 and TRBJ1-5; possibly TRBD1 for D (6 bases). CDR3 length: 15 amino acids. The V gene's germline CDR1 is MNHEY and CDR2 SMNVEV (reference sequence). V dropped 6 bases and J dropped 4 bases, with 16 bases sitting between them. The DNA for the CDR3 is TGTGCCAGCAGACAGGCAGGGGTCTTTAATCAGCCCCAGCATTTT. Protein sequence: CASRQAGVFNQPQHF.

This sequence joins TRBV4-1 and TRBJ2-2, with D hard to call. V was shortened by 3 bases and J by 5 bases, with 10 bases between the two germline ends. The germline V gene encodes CDR1 MGHRA and CDR2 YSYEKL. The CDR3 consists of 14 residues. CDR3 bases: TGCGCCAGCAGCCAGGAAAGGCGGACCGGGGAGCTGTTTTTT. This translates into CASSQERRTGELFF.

The V gene is TRBV10-3, the J gene TRBJ2-1; 13 bases align to TRBD2. The CDR3 covers 14 residues. The V and J ends lost 11 bases and 7 bases, in that order; junction bases with no gene match: 8. Germline V CDR1 and CDR2: ENHRY, SYGVKD. The CDR3 DNA sequence: TGTGCCTCCACCGGGACTAGCGGGGTTAATGAGCAGTTCTTC. This sequence encodes CASTGTSGVNEQFF.

To note about this clone: Other nucleotide sequences in the sample specify the same CDR3. The chain has TRBV7-9 and TRBJ1-2; possible D gene TRBD1, 6 bases. There are 12 residues in the CDR3. Germline V CDR1 and CDR2: SEHNR, FQNEAQ (reference sequence). V dropped 1 base and J dropped 7 bases, with 7 bases sitting between them. The CDR3 nucleotides are TGTGCCAGCAGCTTAGAGGGGGTTGGCTACACCTTC. Its translation is CASSLEGVGYTF.

The V and J genes are TRBV30 and TRBJ2-4, with a weak D call TRBD1 (5 bases). The CDR3 has 15 amino acids. With 3 bases removed from V and 0 bases from J, the gap between germline ends came to 12 bases. Germline-derived CDR1 and CDR2 are GTSNPN and SVGIG (reference sequence). DNA of the CDR3: TGTGCCTGGAGCGACAGCCTACTAGCCAAAAACATTCAGTACTTC. Translation gives CAWSDSLLAKNIQYF.

This clone was counted a single time. The gene calls are TRBV30 and TRBJ2-3; D is unclear. The CDR3 consists of 13 residues. The germline V and J ends were trimmed by 0 bases and 4 bases, with 8 bases remaining between them. Germline CDR1 and CDR2: GTSNPN and SVGIG (reference sequence). CDR3 protein: CAWSVLRPDTQYF. The CDR3 DNA reads TGTGCCTGGAGTGTACTGAGGCCAGATACGCAGTATTTT.

The rearrangement links TRBV5-1 to TRBJ2-3, with 9 bases identical to TRBD2. V was pared by 0 bases and J by 3 bases, with 2 bases of the junction left unmatched. Germline CDR1 SGHRS, CDR2 YFSETQ. This CDR3 region has 15 residues. This CDR3 reads CASSLASGVTDTQYF. The CDR3 nucleotides read TGCGCCAGCAGCTTGGCTAGCGGGGTAACAGATACGCAGTATTTT.

The rearrangement joins TRBV4-3 to TRBJ2-3, with TRBD1 identical over 7 bases. Germline V gene sequence: CDR1 LGHNA, CDR2 YSLEER. V lost 2 bases to trimming and J lost 0 bases; unmatched junction nucleotides: 2. This CDR3 contains 15 residues. CDR3 protein: CASSQNRGSTDTQYF. The CDR3 bases are TGCGCCAGCAGCCAAAACAGGGGTAGCACAGATACGCAGTATTTT.

This chain connects TRBV5-1 to TRBJ2-7; D gene unclear. This CDR3 spans 15 amino acids. Germline V lookup: CDR1 SGHRS, CDR2 YFSETQ. Trimming removed 1 base from V and 3 bases from J, with 14 bases in between. The CDR3 spells CASSLLGRNFYEQYF. The CDR3 DNA sequence: TGCGCCAGCAGCTTGTTGGGCAGAAACTTCTACGAGCAGTACTTC.

The rearrangement uses TRBV27 and TRBJ2-1; 8 bases are shared with TRBD1. CDR1 and CDR2 (germline): MNHEY, SMNVEV (reference sequence). The trim removed 5 bases at V and 4 bases at J, leaving 7 bases unmatched. This CDR3 has 15 residues. The CDR3 sequence: CASSQGTGFYNEQFF. As DNA, the CDR3 is TGTGCCAGCAGTCAAGGGACAGGCTTTTACAATGAGCAGTTCTTC.

With regard to this clone: Other DNA sequences in the sample encode the same CDR3. The CDR3 is CAWSQGINSPLHF. The DNA of the CDR3 is TGTGCCTGGTCCCAGGGCATTAATTCACCCCTCCACTTT. The rearrangement uses TRBV30 and TRBJ1-6; TRBD1 is a possible D gene (5 bases). The CDR3 contains 13 residues. The germline V gene encodes CDR1 GTSNPN and CDR2 SVGIG (reference sequence). Trimming removed 5 bases from V and 6 bases from J, with 11 bases in between.

This clone has a handful of counts. The gene calls are TRBV5-1 and TRBJ2-7, with 10 bases fitting TRBD1. The CDR3 totals 14 residues. CDR1 is SGHRS and CDR2 is YFSETQ in the germline V gene. V lost 4 bases, J lost 5 bases, and 6 bases stayed unmatched. CDR3 in amino acids: CASSPQTGGDEQYF. The CDR3 bases are TGCGCCAGCAGCCCTCAGACAGGGGGCGACGAGCAGTACTTC.